This T cell receptor beta chain originates from a study of identical twins. This clonotype came up many times. What it binds is not known. TCRdb itself ran the 5' RACE reads through MiXCR, one entry per CDR3 protein. This table holds 500,000 to 700,000 distinct CDR3 sequences, just over 7% found once. Study-wide findings and caveats: Models underpredicted monozygotic twin sharing of out-of-frame TCR alpha.

Unmatched junction bases numbered 8, after V lost 4 bases and J lost 0 bases. Germline values: CDR1 LGHDT, CDR2 YNNKEL (reference sequence). CDR3 length: 17 residues. These sequences were also reported in another study, on yellow fever vaccine responses in identical twins.

The sample consisted of PBMCs. This chain uses TRBV3-1 with TRBJ2-1, with TRBD1 identical over 8 bases. The sequence came from a woman in her late teens or twenties in good health. CDR3: CASSRTWTGSSYNEQFF. CDR3 nucleotides: TGTGCCAGCAGCCGGACGTGGACAGGGAGCTCCTACAATGAGCAGTTCTTC.